The clone carrying this TCR beta chain turned up a few times. Method: immunoSEQ multiplex PCR; TCRdb's copy keeps in-frame clones and lacks some. The sample records tens of thousands of clones, around four fifths being singletons. The sample originates from a study of blood T cell repertoires in COVID-19. Overall study: Italy, Spain and the United States were the sources of the convalescent and acute COVID-19 samples.

In germline, CDR1 is MGHDK, CDR2 SYGVNS. Between the trimmed V and J ends, which lost 2 bases and 2 bases, there was a span of 18 bases. The CDR3 covers 18 residues. The sequence derives from a woman aged 50 to 60 with active or convalescent COVID-19. The chain links TRBV25-1 to TRBJ2-2, with TRBD2 as a possible D gene (5 bases). Sequenced sample: peripheral blood. CDR3 residues: CASSEPPGRNLNTGELFF. CDR3 nucleotide sequence: TGTGCCAGCAGTGAACCACCGGGAAGGAACCTAAACACCGGGGAGCTGTTTTTT.